This T cell receptor beta chain appears in the sequencing data of a study of OX40 agonist ivuxolimab in advanced cancers. Background on the study: Three patients, one with hepatocellular carcinoma and two with cutaneous melanoma, achieved partial responses.

Findings and caveats of the study: Low normalized T-cell clonal expansion was also seen in some nonresponders. More expanded clones were found, on average, in CD8+ than in CD4+ T cells.

For this clone: Its antigen remains unknown.

Assay: immunoSEQ multiplex PCR; the TCRdb copy retains only in-frame clones and omits some. The table shows around 70,000 clones, with 65% to 90% occurring only once. The CDR3 extends over 18 amino acids. V trimming: 0 bases; J trimming: 0 bases; junction bases outside the gene matches: 4. Looked up from germline, CDR1 is SGHTA and CDR2 is FQGNSA. The chain is built from TRBV7-2 and TRBJ2-3; 12 positions agree with TRBD2. Sequences were derived from CD4+ or CD8+ T cells sorted from blood, sampled in a trial of the OX40 agonist ivuxolimab. The receptor was derived from an adult with an advanced solid tumor such as melanoma, head and neck, liver or kidney cancer. The CDR3 nucleotides are TGTGCCAGCAGCTTAGCGCCTAGCGGGGGGGGTAGCACAGATACGCAGTATTTT. Translated: CASSLAPSGGGSTDTQYF.